Below are 8 T cell receptor beta chains sequenced from a single sample in a study of T cells in Graves' hyperthyroidism and ophthalmopathy. What was amplified from RNA transcripts were TCR beta CDR3 regions. HTBI primers were employed in a first-round RT-PCR of the TCR CDR3. TCRdb passed the multiplex PCR reads through MiXCR, listing each CDR3 protein once. This sample has about 360,000 distinct CDR3 sequences; roughly 14% occur once, and the top ten carry around 20%. The sequenced material came from blood. These receptors all come from a man aged 25 to 40 with Graves' hyperthyroidism that later progressed to Graves' ophthalmopathy.

This chain uses TRBV7-9 with TRBJ1-3; D is uncertain. V dropped 4 bases and J dropped 2 bases, with 12 bases sitting between them. CDR1 is SEHNR and CDR2 is FQNEAQ in the germline V gene (reference sequence). The CDR3 consists of 15 residues. The chain's CDR3 is CASSSNPRPGNTIYF. The CDR3 region has the DNA TGTGCCAGCAGCTCAAATCCCCGTCCTGGAAACACCATATATTTT.

This clonotype was counted a few times. The chain carries TRBV29-1 and TRBJ1-4; a possible D gene is TRBD1 (5 bases). The germline V gene has CDR1 SQVTM and CDR2 ANQGSEA. The V and J ends lost 5 bases and 1 base respectively, with 5 bases between them. CDR3 size: 12 residues. The CDR3 coding sequence is TGCAGCGTTAGGGGAACTAATGAAAAACTGTTTTTT. The encoded protein is CSVRGTNEKLFF.

In its sample, this clonotype was seen many times. The V call is TRBV5-5, the J call TRBJ2-5; D unresolved. This CDR3 region has 13 residues. Looked up from germline, CDR1 is SGHKS and CDR2 is YYEKEE (reference sequence). Trimming stripped 1 base from V and 1 base from J, with 5 bases between. CDR3 DNA sequence: TGTGCCAGCAGCTTGTTCGGCCAAGAGACCCAGTACTTC. Encoded protein: CASSLFGQETQYF.

This clonotype occurred many times. This sequence joins TRBV9 and TRBJ2-7, with no clear D. V gave up 0 bases and J gave up 1 base, with 8 bases separating them. The CDR3 runs 14 residues. Germline CDR1 SGDLS, CDR2 YYNGEE. This CDR3 reads CASSVGGRSYEQYF. The CDR3 bases are TGTGCCAGCAGCGTAGGCGGTAGATCCTACGAGCAGTACTTC.

This clonotype came up once. Mismatch with germline at one junction end may stem from a read error. This rearrangement joins TRBV6-2 or TRBV6-3 to TRBJ1-6, with 7 bases aligning to TRBD1. The CDR3 runs to 16 residues. Germline V gene lookup returns CDR1 MNHEY and CDR2 SVGEGT. In nucleotides, the CDR3 is TGTGCCAGCAGAGTTACCGGAGACAGGGTAAACTCACCCCCCCACTTT. It is translated as CASRVTGDRVNSPPHF.

This clonotype appeared many times. The junction does not match germline at one end; this may be a read error. The chain joins TRBV5-1 to TRBJ2-7, with 7 bases matching TRBD1. Germline V gene lookup returns CDR1 SGHRS and CDR2 YFSETQ. This CDR3 has 12 residues. For the CDR3, the DNA is TGTGCCAGCAGTCTTGCAGGGGGCGAGCAGTACTTC. It encodes CASSLAGGEQYF.

This clonotype turned up a few times. V gene TRBV20-1 combines with J gene TRBJ1-6; D call uncertain. This CDR3 is built from 13 residues. In germline, CDR1 is DFQATT, CDR2 SNEGSKA (reference sequence). The V end lost 2 bases, the J end lost 6 bases, and 8 bases lay between the germline ends. The CDR3 protein is CSARQARNSPLHF. CDR3 nucleotide sequence: TGCAGTGCTAGACAGGCACGTAATTCACCCCTCCACTTT.

This clonotype was detected once. The chain uses TRBV29-1 and TRBJ1-2; D unclear. Per the germline V gene, CDR1 is SQVTM and CDR2 is ANQGSEA. Trimming shortened V by 6 bases and J by 4 bases, and 21 bases separated the two germline ends. This CDR3 is built from 15 residues. The CDR3 DNA follows: TGCAGCGTGGTCACCGGGTCATCGGCGGGCTATGGCTACACCTTC. Translated: CSVVTGSSAGYGYTF.